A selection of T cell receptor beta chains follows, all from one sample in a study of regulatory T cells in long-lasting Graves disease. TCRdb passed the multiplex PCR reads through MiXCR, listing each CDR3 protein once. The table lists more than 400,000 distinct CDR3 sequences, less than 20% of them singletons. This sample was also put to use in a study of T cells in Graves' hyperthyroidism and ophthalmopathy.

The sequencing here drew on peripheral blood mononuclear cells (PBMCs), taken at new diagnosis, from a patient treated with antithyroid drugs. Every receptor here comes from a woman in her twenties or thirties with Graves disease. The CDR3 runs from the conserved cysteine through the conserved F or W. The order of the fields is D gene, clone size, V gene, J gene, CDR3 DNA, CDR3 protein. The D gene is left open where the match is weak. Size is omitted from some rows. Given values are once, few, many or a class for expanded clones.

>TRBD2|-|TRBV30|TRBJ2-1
TGTGCCTGGAGTGTCACTAGCGGACCCTACAATGAGCAGTTCTTC
CAWSVTSGPYNEQFF
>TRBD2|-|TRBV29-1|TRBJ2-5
TGCAGCGTTTTTGGGGCCAAGATAGCGGGAGGGCCGGCGGAGACCCAGTACTTC
CSVFGAKIAGGPAETQYF
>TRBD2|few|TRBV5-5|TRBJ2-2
TGTGCCAGCAGCTTGGTTGTGCTAGCGGGAGTAACCACCGGGGAGCTGTTTTTT
CASSLVVLAGVTTGELFF
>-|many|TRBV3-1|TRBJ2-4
TGTGCCAGCAGCCTCCTGACAGGTCAAGCCAAAAACATTCAGTACTTC
CASSLLTGQAKNIQYF
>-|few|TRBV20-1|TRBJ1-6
TGCAGTGCTAGAGACACCTCTAATTCACCCCTCCACTTT
CSARDTSNSPLHF
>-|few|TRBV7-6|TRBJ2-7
TGTGCCAGCACCTACAGGGTGGGGACCTACGAGCAGTACTTC
CASTYRVGTYEQYF
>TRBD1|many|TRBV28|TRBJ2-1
TGTGCCAGCAGAGGGCCCGGGACAGTTAACAATGAGCAGTTCTTC
CASRGPGTVNNEQFF
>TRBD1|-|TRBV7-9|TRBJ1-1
TGTGCCAGCAGCCCCGGAGGCAGGGGGCGAGACACTGAAGCTTTCTTT
CASSPGGRGRDTEAFF
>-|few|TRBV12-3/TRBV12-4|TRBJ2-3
TGTGCCAGCAGTCATCAGGGGTCAGATACGCAGTATTTT
CASSHQGSDTQYF
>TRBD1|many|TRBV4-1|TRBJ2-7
TGCGCCAGCAGCCAAGTTGACAGGGTGATGGACGAGCAGTACTTC
CASSQVDRVMDEQYF
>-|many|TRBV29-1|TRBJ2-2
TGCAGCGTTGAAGAACAGAACACCGGGGAGCTGTTTTTT
CSVEEQNTGELFF
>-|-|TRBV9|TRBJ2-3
TGTGCCAGCAGCTCCTCGGGGTACCAGTATTTT
CASSSSGYQYF
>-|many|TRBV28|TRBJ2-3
TGTGCCAGCGGCGGAGGGAGCACAGATACGCAGTATTTT
CASGGGSTDTQYF
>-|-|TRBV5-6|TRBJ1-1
TGTGCCAGCAACCGACGGAACACTGAAGCTTTCTTT
CASNRRNTEAFF
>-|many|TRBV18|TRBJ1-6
TGTGCCAGCTCACCCCACCAGAACGGGCTCGGAATCTTT
CASSPHQNGLGIF
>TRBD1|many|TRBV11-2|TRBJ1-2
TGTGCCAGCAGCCAGGGGACAGTCGACTACTATGGCTACACCTTC
CASSQGTVDYYGYTF
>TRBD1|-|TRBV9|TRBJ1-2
TGTGCCAGCAGCACACCGACAGGGAGAAGTTATGGCTACACCTTC
CASSTPTGRSYGYTF
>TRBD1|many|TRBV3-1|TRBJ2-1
TGTGCCAGCAGCAGGGACAGGGGGCTATCCTACAATGAGCAGTTCTTC
CASSRDRGLSYNEQFF
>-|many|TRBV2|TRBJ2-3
TGTGCCAGCGCCAAGCGCATGACGGGGGCGGGTGATAGCACAGATACGCAGTATTTT
CASAKRMTGAGDSTDTQYF
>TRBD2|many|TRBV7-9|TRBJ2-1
TGTGCCAGCAGCTTAGCTGAGTCGGGAGGGTTGCATGAGCAGTTCTTC
CASSLAESGGLHEQFF
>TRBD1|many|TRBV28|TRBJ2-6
TGTGCCAGCAGCCCGGGACAGGCACTCTCTGGGGCCAACGTCCTGACTTTC
CASSPGQALSGANVLTF
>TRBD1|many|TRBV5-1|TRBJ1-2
TGCGCCAGCAGCTTGCTCCAGGGGGCTGAAGGCTACACCTTC
CASSLLQGAEGYTF
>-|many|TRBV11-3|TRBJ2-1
TGTGCCAGCAGCTTGGGAGCGATCAATGAGCAGTTCTTC
CASSLGAINEQFF
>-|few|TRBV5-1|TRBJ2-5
TGCGCCAGCAGAGTTCAGCAAGAGACCCAGTACTTC
CASRVQQETQYF
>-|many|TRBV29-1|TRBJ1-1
TGCAGCGTAACCGGGGGGTCCACTGAAGCTTTCTTT
CSVTGGSTEAFF
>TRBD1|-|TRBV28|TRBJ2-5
TGTGCCAGCAGTTTCCCCGGGACAGGGACCGCACAAGAGACCCAGTACTTC
CASSFPGTGTAQETQYF
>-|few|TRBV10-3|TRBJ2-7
TGTGCCATCAGTGAGTCCTCCCAGGGGAAGGCCTACGAGCAGTACTTC
CAISESSQGKAYEQYF
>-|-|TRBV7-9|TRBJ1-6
TGTGCCAGCAACTCAGGGGTTGGCGGTGGTAATTCACCCCTCCACTTT
CASNSGVGGGNSPLHF
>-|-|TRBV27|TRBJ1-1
TGTGCCAGCAGCTCCCTAAGGGGGGTCACTGAAGCTTTCTTT
CASSSLRGVTEAFF
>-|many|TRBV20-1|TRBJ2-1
TGCAGTGCTAGAGATCCTAGGTACAATGAGCAGTTCTTC
CSARDPRYNEQFF
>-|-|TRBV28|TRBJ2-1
TGTGCCAGCGGTTCGACAGGCTTTCGGTGGAATGAGCAGTTCTTC
CASGSTGFRWNEQFF
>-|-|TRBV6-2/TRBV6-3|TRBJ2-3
TGTGCCAGCAGCCTCGATTTTAGCACAGATACGCAGTATTTT
CASSLDFSTDTQYF
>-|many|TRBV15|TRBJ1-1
TGTGCCACCAGCAGACTGGACAGACCGAACACTGAAGCTTTCTTT
CATSRLDRPNTEAFF
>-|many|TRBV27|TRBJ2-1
TGTGCCAGCAGTTTAGGGTTGTGGAGGGTGAGTTTTCACAATGAGCAGTTCTTC
CASSLGLWRVSFHNEQFF
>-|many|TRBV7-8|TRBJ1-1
TGTGCCAGCAGCGTACAGGGTGGGACTGAAGCTTTCTTT
CASSVQGGTEAFF
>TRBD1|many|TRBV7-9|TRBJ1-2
TGTGCCAGCAGCTTTCGCCGGGACAGGGTCTATGGCTACACCTTC
CASSFRRDRVYGYTF
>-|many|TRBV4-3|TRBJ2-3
TGCGCCAGCAGCCAAGTCTCACAGGCTAGCACAGATACGCAGTATTTT
CASSQVSQASTDTQYF
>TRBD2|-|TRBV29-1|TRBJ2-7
TGCAGCGTTGGGTACCTAGCGGGAGAGAATTACGAGCAGTACTTC
CSVGYLAGENYEQYF
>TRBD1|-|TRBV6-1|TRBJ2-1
TGTGCCAGCAGCCGCCGACAGGGTCTGGATAATGAGCAGTTCTTC
CASSRRQGLDNEQFF
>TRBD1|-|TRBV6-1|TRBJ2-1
TGTGCCAGCGCAACAGGGGGCTCGGTTTATGAGCAGTTCTTC
CASATGGSVYEQFF
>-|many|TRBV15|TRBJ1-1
TGTGCCACCAGCAGAGATCGAATGGGGGGCACTGAAGCTTTCTTT
CATSRDRMGGTEAFF
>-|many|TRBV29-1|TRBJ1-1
TGCAGCGTTGACGGTGAAGCTTTCTTT
CSVDGEAFF
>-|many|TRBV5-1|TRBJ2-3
TGTGCCAGCAGCACCTTAGATACGCAGTATTTT
CASSTLDTQYF
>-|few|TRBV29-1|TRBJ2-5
TGCAGCGCGAAGGGTCTATACAATGAGCAGTACTTC
CSAKGLYNEQYF
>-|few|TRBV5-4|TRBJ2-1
TGTGCCAGCAGCTTACCGGGCTTGTACAATGAGCAGTTCTTC
CASSLPGLYNEQFF